These 16 T cell receptor beta chains were all obtained from the same sample, sequenced in a study of PD-1 blockade in mismatch repair-deficient tumors. Profiled with immunoSEQ multiplex PCR; TCRdb holds only in-frame clones, not every one. Among some 130,000 clones listed, about nine tenths were seen once. Material: peripheral blood, obtained roughly 67 weeks after starting pembrolizumab. The receptor source for this set is an adult with mismatch repair-deficient cancer.

The rearrangement links TRBV4-2 to TRBJ2-7; the D gene is possibly TRBD2 (6 bases). The CDR3 consists of 15 residues. Trimming stripped 0 bases from V and 2 bases from J, with 11 bases between. Germline loops: CDR1 LGHNA, CDR2 YNFKEQ. CDR3 sequence reads: CASSQEAGRPYEQYF. CDR3 bases: TGTGCCAGCAGCCAAGAGGCGGGACGGCCCTACGAGCAGTACTTC.

This chain connects TRBV4-1 to TRBJ2-7, with 10 bases fitting TRBD1. Per the germline V gene, CDR1 is MGHRA and CDR2 is YSYEKL. The CDR3 totals 14 residues. The V gene end was trimmed by 1 base and the J gene end by 5 bases; junction bases not matched to a gene: 2. The CDR3 loop reads CASSQVTGGDEQYF. CDR3 nucleotide sequence: TGCGCCAGCAGCCAAGTGACAGGGGGCGACGAGCAGTACTTC.

This chain joins TRBV6-6 and TRBJ1-4; 7 bases are a match to TRBD1. The J segment lost 6 bases and the V segment lost 7 bases, leaving 2 bases of the junction unmatched. CDR1 MNHNY and CDR2 SVGAGI come from the germline V gene (reference sequence). This CDR3 has 12 residues. CDR3 region: CASKTGDEKLFF. The CDR3 nucleotides read TGTGCCAGCAAAACAGGGGATGAAAAACTGTTTTTT.

The chain employs TRBV11-2 and TRBJ2-1, with TRBD2 matching 9 bases. This CDR3 is built from 16 residues. CDR1 is SGHAT, CDR2 FQNNGV, per germline. J was trimmed by 8 bases and V by 5 bases; bases with no gene match: 13. The CDR3 sequence is CASSRGASGRWDEQFF. The CDR3 coding sequence is TGTGCCAGCAGCCGGGGGGCCAGCGGGAGGTGGGATGAGCAGTTCTTC.

The V gene is TRBV6-1, the J gene TRBJ2-7, with D possibly matching TRBD2 (6 bases). V lost 3 bases to trimming and J lost 1 base, with 13 bases between them. CDR3 length: 15 residues. Germline loops: CDR1 MNHNS, CDR2 SASEGT. The CDR3 nucleotides read TGTGCCAGCAGTGATGGCGGGGAAGTATCCTACGAGCAGTACTTC. Amino acid sequence: CASSDGGEVSYEQYF.

The J gene is TRBJ2-3, the V gene TRBV14; 9 nucleotides line up with TRBD1. With V trimmed by 1 base and J by 2 bases, 7 bases remained unmatched. CDR1 and CDR2 from the germline V gene are SGHDN and FVKESK. The CDR3 loop spans 17 amino acids. CDR3 residues: CASSQVGGTGFTDTQYF. The CDR3 nucleotides are TGTGCCAGCAGCCAAGTAGGGGGGACAGGGTTCACAGATACGCAGTATTTT.

V usage is TRBV7-9 and J usage is TRBJ2-5; 12 bases line up with TRBD2. The J segment lost 7 bases and the V segment lost 6 bases, leaving 12 bases of the junction unmatched. Germline assignment: CDR1 SEHNR and CDR2 FQNEAQ (reference sequence). The CDR3 extends over 16 amino acids. The CDR3 is CASSVVRTSGKRTQYF. CDR3 in DNA: TGTGCCAGCAGTGTAGTCAGGACTAGCGGGAAGAGGACCCAGTACTTC.

The chain uses TRBV6-6 and TRBJ1-1; 9 bases line up with TRBD1. This CDR3 is 13 amino acids long. Germline V CDR1 and CDR2: MNHNY, SVGAGI (reference sequence). The V and J ends lost 5 bases and 8 bases, in that order; junction bases with no gene match: 6. Here the CDR3 DNA reads TGTGCCAGCAGTCAAGGGACAGGGAGGGAAGCTTTCTTT. This encodes CASSQGTGREAFF.

This clone turned up a few times. The J gene is TRBJ2-1, the V gene TRBV5-6, with D unclear. CDR3 length: 15 amino acids. The germline V gene encodes CDR1 SGHDT and CDR2 YYEEEE. V was clipped by 4 bases and J by 1 base, with 12 bases between them. The CDR3 DNA is TGTGCCAGCAGCCATATCGTTGGTTCCTACAATGAGCAGTTCTTC. It codes for CASSHIVGSYNEQFF.

The chain is built from TRBV21-1 and TRBJ2-7; no DNA check was done on the table's D call, TRBD1. TRBV21-1 is labeled a pseudogene. The CDR3 extends over 15 amino acids. CDR3 region: CASWDREFLSYEQYF. The CDR3 DNA follows: TGTGCCAGCTGGGACAGAGAGTTCCTCTCCTACGAGCAGTACTTC.

The CDR3 nucleotides are TGTGCCAGCAGCACAACGACAGGGAACTATGGCTACACCTTC. As protein: CASSTTTGNYGYTF. The rearrangement links TRBV28 to TRBJ1-2, with 7 bases fitting TRBD1. Germline values: CDR1 MDHEN, CDR2 SYDVKM. V shed 6 bases and J 2 bases; nucleotides not matched to a gene: 6. This CDR3 spans 14 amino acids.

This chain uses TRBV4-1 with TRBJ2-1; D unclear. V was cut by 0 bases and J by 6 bases, with 6 bases left in between. CDR1 and CDR2 from the germline V gene are MGHRA and YSYEKL. The CDR3 has 13 amino acids. The CDR3 region has the DNA TGCGCCAGCAGCCAAGAGCAGATCAATGAGCAGTTCTTC. It translates to CASSQEQINEQFF.

The rearrangement joins TRBV27 to TRBJ2-7; D unresolved. CDR3 length: 13 amino acids. The ends were cut back, 2 bases at V and 2 bases at J, with 7 bases in the middle. Germline CDR1 is MNHEY and CDR2 is SMNVEV (reference sequence). The CDR3 protein is CASSLGSTYEQYF. The DNA for the CDR3 is TGTGCCAGCAGTTTAGGTAGCACCTACGAGCAGTACTTC.

The chain links TRBV7-8 to TRBJ2-5; D may be TRBD2 (6 bases). The ends were cut back, 6 bases at V and 4 bases at J, with 15 bases in the middle. CDR1 and CDR2 (germline): SGHVS, FQNEAQ. The CDR3 totals 14 residues. CDR3 bases: TGTGCCAGCAGTCGGACGGGAGACGGAGAGACCCAGTACTTC. Translating gives CASSRTGDGETQYF. The variable domain in full, with the rest retrieved from reference TRBV7-8 and TRBJ2-5, is GAGVSQSPRYKVAKRGQDVALRCDPISGHVSLFWYQQALGQGPEFLTYFQNEAQLDKSGLPSDRFFAERPEGSVSTLKIQRTQQEDSAVYLCASSRTGDGETQYFGPGTRLLVL.

This rearrangement joins TRBV19 to TRBJ2-3; 7 positions match TRBD1. V lost 5 bases to trimming and J lost 2 bases; unmatched junction nucleotides: 10. The CDR3 length is 16 residues. Germline V gene sequence: CDR1 LNHDA, CDR2 SQIVND (reference sequence). The CDR3 coding sequence is TGTGCCAGTAGTCCCCCTGCGACAGGGAACACAGATACGCAGTATTTT. It encodes CASSPPATGNTDTQYF.

This clone was seen more than once but under ten times. The rearrangement links TRBV7-3 to TRBJ2-7, with 9 bases matching TRBD2. J gave up 5 bases and V 4 bases, and 9 bases lay outside the gene matches. Germline CDR1 reads SGHTA; CDR2 reads FQGTGA. This CDR3 contains 15 residues. CDR3 in amino acids: CASSSSGTSIDEQYF. DNA of the CDR3: TGTGCCAGCAGCTCGTCCGGGACTAGCATCGACGAGCAGTACTTC. Using reference TRBV7-3 and TRBJ2-7 for the parts outside the CDR3, the full variable domain is GAGVSQTPSNKVTEKGKYVELRCDPISGHTALYWYRQSLGQGPEFLIYFQGTGAADDSGLPNDRFFAVRPEGSVSTLKIQRTERGDSAVYLCASSSSGTSIDEQYFGPGTRLTVT.